The 4 T cell receptor beta chains in this list originate from one sample, sequenced in a study of blood T cells in healthy people across ages (dated by TCRdb to the mid-2010s). Receptors were amplified or captured by 5' RACE. TCRdb records Illumina HiSeq 2500 as the sequencer. The second PCR ran for about 6 to 12 cycles and used a J-beta primer mix along with a sample-barcoded 5' primer. TCRdb reworked the public reads: Q25 trimming with fastp, MiXCR clone assembly, productive beta chains retained. Rows matching on CDR3 protein sequence are summarized as one entry with the most common DNA and genes. For this sample the table gives more than 900,000 distinct CDR3 sequences, of which about 25% were detected only once. The ten largest account for approximately 0.71% of the sample. The same data also contributed to another study, on T cells of mothers and their children.

The sequencing sample was made of blood. The receptors stem from a girl aged 2 to 9 in good health.

Concerning this clonotype: Lacking the conserved final phenylalanine or tryptophan, this CDR3 likely reflects a read error. The CDR3 region has the DNA TGTGCCAGCAGTTGGGAAGAGACGCAGTACTTG. Its translation is CASSWEETQYL. This chain links TRBV12-3 or TRBV12-4 with TRBJ2-5, with unresolved D. The CDR3 sequence is 11 residues long.

V usage is TRBV7-2 and J usage is TRBJ1-1, with 8 positions matching TRBD1. This CDR3 has 16 amino acids. V lost 6 bases and J lost 0; bases outside the gene matches: 9. The V gene's germline CDR1 is SGHTA and CDR2 FQGNSA. Here the CDR3 DNA reads TGTGCCAGCAGTCCTAGACAGGGGTATATGAACACTGAAGCTTTCTTT. Protein: CASSPRQGYMNTEAFF.

This clonotype has a handful of counts. The V call is TRBV5-1, the J call TRBJ2-1, with D unclear. This CDR3 has 15 amino acids. Trimming took off 0 bases at V and 0 bases at J, with 7 bases between the two ends. Germline-derived CDR1 and CDR2 are SGHRS and YFSETQ. CDR3 coding DNA: TGCGCCAGCAGCTTGGGAGCGTTCTCCTACAATGAGCAGTTCTTC. It specifies CASSLGAFSYNEQFF.

V usage is TRBV4-1 and J usage is TRBJ2-5; no reliable D call. The CDR3 runs to 12 residues. The V gene's germline CDR1 is MGHRA and CDR2 YSYEKL. Trimming removed 4 bases at V and 10 bases at J, with 13 bases between. The CDR3 region has the DNA TGCGCCAGCAGCCTACCAGGCCCGGACCAGTACTTC. The encoded protein is CASSLPGPDQYF.